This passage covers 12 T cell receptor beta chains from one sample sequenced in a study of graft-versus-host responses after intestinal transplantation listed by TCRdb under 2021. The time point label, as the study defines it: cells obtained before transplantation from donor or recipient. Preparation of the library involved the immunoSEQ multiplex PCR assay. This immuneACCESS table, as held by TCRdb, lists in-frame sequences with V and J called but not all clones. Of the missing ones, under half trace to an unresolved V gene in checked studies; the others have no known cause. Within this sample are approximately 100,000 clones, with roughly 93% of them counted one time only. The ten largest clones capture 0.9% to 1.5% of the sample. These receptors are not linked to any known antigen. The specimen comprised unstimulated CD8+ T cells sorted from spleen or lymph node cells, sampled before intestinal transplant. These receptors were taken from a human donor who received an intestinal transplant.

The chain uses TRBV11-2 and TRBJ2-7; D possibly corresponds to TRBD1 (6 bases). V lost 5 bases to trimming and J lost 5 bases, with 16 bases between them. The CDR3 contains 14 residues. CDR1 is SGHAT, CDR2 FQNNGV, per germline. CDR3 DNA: TGTGCCAGCAGCCCACAGGGTGGGTCCCACGAGCAGTACTTC. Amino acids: CASSPQGGSHEQYF.

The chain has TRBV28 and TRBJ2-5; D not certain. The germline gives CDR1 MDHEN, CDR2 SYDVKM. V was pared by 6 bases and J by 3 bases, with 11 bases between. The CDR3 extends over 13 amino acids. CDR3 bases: TGTGCCAGCAGATTTCTGGCAGAAGAGACCCAGTACTTC. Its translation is CASRFLAEETQYF.

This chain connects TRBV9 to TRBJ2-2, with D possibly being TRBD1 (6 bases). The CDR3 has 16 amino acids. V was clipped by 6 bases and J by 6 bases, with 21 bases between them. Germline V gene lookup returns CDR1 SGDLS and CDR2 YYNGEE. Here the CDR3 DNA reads TGTGCCAGCACCAATTGGCAGGGAAAGGGGGCCGGGGAGCTGTTTTTT. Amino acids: CASTNWQGKGAGELFF.

The CDR3 loop is CATPSGDHGYTF. The CDR3 nucleotides are TGTGCCACCCCCTCGGGGGATCATGGCTACACCTTC. The rearrangement joins TRBV2 to TRBJ1-2, with D possibly matching TRBD1 (5 bases). This CDR3 has 12 residues. V gave up 10 bases and J gave up 6 bases, with 15 bases separating them. CDR1 and CDR2 from the germline V gene are SNHLY and FYNNEI.

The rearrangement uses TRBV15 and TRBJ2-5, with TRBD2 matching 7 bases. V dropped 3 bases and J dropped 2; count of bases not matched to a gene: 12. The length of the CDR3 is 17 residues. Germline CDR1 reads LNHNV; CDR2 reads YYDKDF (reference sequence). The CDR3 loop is CATSSEGLAATQETQYF. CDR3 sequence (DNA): TGTGCCACCAGCAGCGAGGGGCTAGCGGCTACTCAAGAGACCCAGTACTTC.

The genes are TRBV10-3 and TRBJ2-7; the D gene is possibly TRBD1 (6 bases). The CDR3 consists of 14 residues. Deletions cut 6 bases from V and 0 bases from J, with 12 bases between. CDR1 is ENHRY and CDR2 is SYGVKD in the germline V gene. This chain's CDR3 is CAISTDSLSYEQYF. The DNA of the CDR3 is TGTGCCATCAGCACGGACAGTCTCTCCTACGAGCAGTACTTC.

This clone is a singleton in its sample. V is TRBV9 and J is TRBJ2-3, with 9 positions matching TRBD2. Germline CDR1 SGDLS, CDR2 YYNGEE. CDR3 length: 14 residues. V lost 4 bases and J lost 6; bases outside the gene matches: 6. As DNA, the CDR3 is TGTGCCAGCAGCCAAGGGACTAGCCCCGATACGCAGTATTTT. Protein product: CASSQGTSPDTQYF.

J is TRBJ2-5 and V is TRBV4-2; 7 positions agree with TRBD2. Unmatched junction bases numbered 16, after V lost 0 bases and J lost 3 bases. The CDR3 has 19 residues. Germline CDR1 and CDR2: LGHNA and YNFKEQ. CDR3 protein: CASSQDFGIFDSGEETQYF. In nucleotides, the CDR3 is TGTGCCAGCAGCCAAGATTTTGGTATTTTCGACAGCGGGGAAGAGACCCAGTACTTC.

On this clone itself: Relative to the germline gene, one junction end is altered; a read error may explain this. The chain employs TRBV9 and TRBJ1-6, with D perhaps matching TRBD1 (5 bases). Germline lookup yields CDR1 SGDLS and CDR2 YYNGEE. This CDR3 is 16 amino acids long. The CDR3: CAGSAGGGGKGSPLHF. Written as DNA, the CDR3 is TGTGCCGGCAGCGCAGGTGGGGGGGGGAAGGGGTCACCCCTCCACTTT.

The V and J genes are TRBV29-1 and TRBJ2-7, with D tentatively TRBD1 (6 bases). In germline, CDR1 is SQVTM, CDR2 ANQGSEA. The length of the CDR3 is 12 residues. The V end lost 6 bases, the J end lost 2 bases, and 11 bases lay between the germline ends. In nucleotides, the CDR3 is TGCAGCGTAGCTACAGGGACCTACGAGCAGTACTTC. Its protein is CSVATGTYEQYF.

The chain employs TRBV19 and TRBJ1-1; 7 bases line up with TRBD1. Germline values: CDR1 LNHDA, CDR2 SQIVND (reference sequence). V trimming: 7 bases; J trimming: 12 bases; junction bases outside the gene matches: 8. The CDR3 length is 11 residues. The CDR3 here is CASTQGGWSFF. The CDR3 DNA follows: TGTGCCAGTACGCAGGGGGGGTGGTCTTTCTTT.

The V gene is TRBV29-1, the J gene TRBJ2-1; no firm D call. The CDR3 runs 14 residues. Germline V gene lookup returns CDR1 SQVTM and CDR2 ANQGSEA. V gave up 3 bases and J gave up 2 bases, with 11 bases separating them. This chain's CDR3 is CSVESEDTYNEQFF. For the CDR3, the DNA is TGCAGCGTTGAGTCAGAGGATACCTACAATGAGCAGTTCTTC.